This T cell receptor beta chain was found in a study of T cells in localized non-small cell lung cancer (dated by TCRdb to about 2020). About the full investigation: The study analyzed T cell repertoires of 200 to 250 early-stage NSCLC patients, comparing tumors and uninvolved tumor-adjacent lungs. The cohort comprised some 220 treatment-naïve NSCLC patients with resected, localized lung tumors. Of the NSCLC patients, around 130 were male and approximately 110 were female, and the mean age was approximately 66 years. Results and caveats for the whole study, not just this receptor: A median of around 50 of the top 100 tumor clones were detected in paired uninvolved adjacent lung, and under 30 of these tumor clones were also found among the top 100 clones of the paired uninvolved adjacent lung. Higher T cell density in blood was associated with longer overall survival, whereas higher clonality in adjacent lung was associated with shorter survival. Uninvolved tumor-adjacent lung showed the highest T cell clonality, higher than tumor, which suggests more focused antigenic responses in the uninvolved tumor-adjacent lung. Because multi-region tumor sequencing was not performed, intratumor heterogeneity could not be ruled out. Since the design was exploratory, TCR variables were selected using unadjusted p-values with no false-discovery rate correction.

V ends up 4 bases short and J 7 bases short, with an unmatched junction base count of 8. Taken from cysteine to phenylalanine, the CDR3 has 16 residues. The CDR3 DNA has 48 bases and is translated from base 1. CDR1 and CDR2, per the germline V gene, are SGHRS and YFSETQ. The immunoSEQ Assay was used to sequence TCR beta CDR3 regions from DNA. Per the source publication's procedure: T cell density was computed as TCR beta template counts normalized to usable DNA estimated by amplifying housekeeping genes. Richness was estimated with the preseqR package, extrapolating to 400,000 templates for PBMC samples and 120,000 templates for tissue samples. Clonality was taken to be one minus Pielou's evenness. To identify tissue-enriched TCRs, differential abundance testing was run on productive amino-acid clonotypes with a minimum total count of 5 and an alpha of 0.1. The Jaccard Index and the Morisita Overlap Index were used to measure repertoire overlap between compartments. GLIPH grouped TCR beta CDR3s together with public tetramer-defined viral CDR3s, and a viral motif had to include at least three viral sequences and also show V-gene enrichment. The table was pulled from immuneACCESS by TCRdb, which kept in-frame rearrangements only. Such tables lose some clones; where checked, under half of the loss comes from unresolved V genes, and the rest has no known cause. The DNA was the basis for D and trimming; V, J and clone size are from that table. The sample table shows around 70,000 clones, and 85% to 90% are seen once. 21% of the sample rests with the top ten.

A remark on this clone: Its antigen is not yet known. Per-base quality was not reported, and no clone a single base away is much larger than it.

At diagnosis, peripheral blood, uninvolved tumor-adjacent lung and tumor were collected and were preserved as a mix of fresh-frozen and FFPE material. Blood samples were analyzed as peripheral blood mononuclear cells for TCR repertoire profiling. The TCR was taken from a male donor older than 55 with stage III squamous cell lung carcinoma. Sample: peripheral blood, taken before any cancer treatment. The chain employs TRBV5-1 and TRBJ1-6, with 10 central nucleotides matching TRBD1. CDR3 region: CASSPRDRGSNSPLHF. The nucleotide sequence is given as TGCGCCAGCAGCCCCCGGGACAGGGGTTCGAATTCACCCCTCCACTTT.